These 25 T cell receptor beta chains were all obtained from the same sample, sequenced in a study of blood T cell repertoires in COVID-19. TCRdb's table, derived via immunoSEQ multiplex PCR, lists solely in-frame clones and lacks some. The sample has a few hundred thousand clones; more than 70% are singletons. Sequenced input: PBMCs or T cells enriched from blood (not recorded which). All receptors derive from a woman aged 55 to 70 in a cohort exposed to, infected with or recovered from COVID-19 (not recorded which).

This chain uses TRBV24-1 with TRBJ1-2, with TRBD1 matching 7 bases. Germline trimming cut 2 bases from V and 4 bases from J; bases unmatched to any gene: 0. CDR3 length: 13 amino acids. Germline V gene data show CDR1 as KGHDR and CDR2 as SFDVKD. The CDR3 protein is CATSDWDSYGYTF. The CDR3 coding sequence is TGTGCCACCAGTGATTGGGACAGCTATGGCTACACCTTC.

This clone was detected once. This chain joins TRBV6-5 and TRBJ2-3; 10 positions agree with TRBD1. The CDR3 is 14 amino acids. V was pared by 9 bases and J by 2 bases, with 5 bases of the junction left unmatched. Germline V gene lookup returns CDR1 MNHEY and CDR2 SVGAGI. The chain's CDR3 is CASWDRGDTDTQYF. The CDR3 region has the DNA TGTGCCAGTTGGGACAGGGGAGACACAGATACGCAGTATTTT.

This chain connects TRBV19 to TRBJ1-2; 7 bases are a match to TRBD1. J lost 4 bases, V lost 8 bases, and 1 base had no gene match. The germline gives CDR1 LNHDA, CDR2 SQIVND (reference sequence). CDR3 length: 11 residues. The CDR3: CASWTGYGYTF. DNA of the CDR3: TGTGCCAGTTGGACAGGCTATGGCTACACCTTC.

CDR3: CASSLGGSSGANVLTF. CDR3 bases: TGTGCCAGCAGCCTAGGGGGAAGCTCTGGGGCCAACGTCCTGACTTTC. This chain links TRBV28 with TRBJ2-6, with TRBD1 as a possible D gene (6 bases). V was clipped by 6 bases and J by 0 bases, with 12 bases between them. The length of the CDR3 is 16 residues. Germline V gene sequence: CDR1 MDHEN, CDR2 SYDVKM.

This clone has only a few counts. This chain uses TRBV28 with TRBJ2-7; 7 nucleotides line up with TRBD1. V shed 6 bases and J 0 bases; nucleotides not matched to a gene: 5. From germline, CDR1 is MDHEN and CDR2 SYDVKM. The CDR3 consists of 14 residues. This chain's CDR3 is CASRTGTASYEQYF. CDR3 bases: TGTGCCAGCAGGACCGGGACAGCCTCCTACGAGCAGTACTTC. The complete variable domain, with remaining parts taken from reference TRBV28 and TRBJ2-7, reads DVKVTQSSRYLVKRTGEKVFLECVQDMDHENMFWYRQDPGLGLRLIYFSYDVKMKEKGDIPEGYSVSREKKERFSLILESASTNQTSMYLCASRTGTASYEQYFGPGTRLTVT.

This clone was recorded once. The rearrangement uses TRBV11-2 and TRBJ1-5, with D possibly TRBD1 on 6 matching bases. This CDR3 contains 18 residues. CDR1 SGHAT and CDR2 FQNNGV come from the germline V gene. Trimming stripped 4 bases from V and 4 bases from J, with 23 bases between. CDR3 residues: CASSWPMFGRGVNQPQHF. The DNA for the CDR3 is TGTGCCAGCAGCTGGCCGATGTTTGGGAGGGGGGTAAATCAGCCCCAGCATTTT.

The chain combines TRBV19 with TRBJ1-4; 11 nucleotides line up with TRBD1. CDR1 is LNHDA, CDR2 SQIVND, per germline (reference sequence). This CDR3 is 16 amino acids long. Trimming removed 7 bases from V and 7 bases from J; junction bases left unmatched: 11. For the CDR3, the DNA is TGTGCCAGTAAGTGGACAGGGGGCGAAGGATCTGAAAAACTGTTTTTT. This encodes CASKWTGGEGSEKLFF. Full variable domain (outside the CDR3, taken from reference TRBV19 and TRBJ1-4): DGGITQSPKYLFRKEGQNVTLSCEQNLNHDAMYWYRQDPGQGLRLIYYSQIVNDFQKGDIAEGYSVSREKKESFPLTVTSAQKNPTAFYLCASKWTGGEGSEKLFFGSGTQLSVL.

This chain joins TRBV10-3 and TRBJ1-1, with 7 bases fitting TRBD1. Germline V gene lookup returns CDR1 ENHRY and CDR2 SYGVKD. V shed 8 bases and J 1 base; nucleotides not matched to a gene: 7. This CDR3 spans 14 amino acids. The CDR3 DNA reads TGTGCCATCGGCAGGGGGAAGGGGAACACTGAAGCTTTCTTT. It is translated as CAIGRGKGNTEAFF.

For the CDR3, the DNA is TGTGCCAGCAGCTTAAGTTCCTATTCGAAAAGATCCGTGGGGGCCAACGTCCTGACTTTC. This gives the protein CASSLSSYSKRSVGANVLTF. J is TRBJ2-6 and V is TRBV7-3; D gene ambiguous. Between the trimmed V and J ends, which lost 1 base and 4 bases, there was a span of 23 bases. The CDR3 totals 20 residues. Germline V CDR1 and CDR2: SGHTA, FQGTGA.

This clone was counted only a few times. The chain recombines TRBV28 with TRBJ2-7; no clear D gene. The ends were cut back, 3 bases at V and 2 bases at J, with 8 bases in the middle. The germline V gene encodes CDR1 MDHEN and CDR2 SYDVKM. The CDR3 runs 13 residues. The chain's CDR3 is CASSLAGPYEQYF. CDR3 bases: TGTGCCAGCAGTTTGGCAGGCCCCTACGAGCAGTACTTC.

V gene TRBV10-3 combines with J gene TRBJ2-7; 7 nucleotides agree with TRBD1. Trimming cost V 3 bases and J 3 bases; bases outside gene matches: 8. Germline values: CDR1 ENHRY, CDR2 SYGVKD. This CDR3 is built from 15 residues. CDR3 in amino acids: CAISEGDRVGYEQYF. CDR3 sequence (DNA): TGTGCCATCAGTGAAGGAGACAGGGTCGGCTACGAGCAGTACTTC.

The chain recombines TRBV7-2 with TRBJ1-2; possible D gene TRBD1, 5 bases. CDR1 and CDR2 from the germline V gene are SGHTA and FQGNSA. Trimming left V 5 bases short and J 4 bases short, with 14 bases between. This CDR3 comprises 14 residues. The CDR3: CASSGTGHFYGYTF. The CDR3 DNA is TGTGCCAGCAGCGGTACCGGACACTTCTATGGCTACACCTTC.

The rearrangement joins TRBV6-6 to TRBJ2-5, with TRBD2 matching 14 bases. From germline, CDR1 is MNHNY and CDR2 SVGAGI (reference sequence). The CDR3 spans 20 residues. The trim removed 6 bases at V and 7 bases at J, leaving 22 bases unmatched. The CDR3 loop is CASSARGTSGRFKTDLTQYF. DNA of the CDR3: TGTGCCAGCAGCGCAAGAGGGACTAGCGGGAGATTTAAGACTGATTTGACCCAGTACTTC.

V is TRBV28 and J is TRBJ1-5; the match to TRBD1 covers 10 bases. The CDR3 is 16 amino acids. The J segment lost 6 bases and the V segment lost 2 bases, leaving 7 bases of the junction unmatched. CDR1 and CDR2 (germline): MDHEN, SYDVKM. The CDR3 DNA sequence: TGTGCCAGCAGTTTACGCGGGACAGGGGATACTCAGCCCCAGCATTTT. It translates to CASSLRGTGDTQPQHF.

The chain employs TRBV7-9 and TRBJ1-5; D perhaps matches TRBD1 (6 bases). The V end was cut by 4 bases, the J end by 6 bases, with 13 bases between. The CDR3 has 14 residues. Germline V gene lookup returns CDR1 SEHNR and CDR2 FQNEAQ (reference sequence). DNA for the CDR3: TGTGCCAGCAGCTCCTCGGGGGGCGTTCAGCCCCAGCATTTT. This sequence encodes CASSSSGGVQPQHF. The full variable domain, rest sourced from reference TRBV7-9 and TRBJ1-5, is DTGVSQNPRHKITKRGQNVTFRCDPISEHNRLYWYRQTLGQGPEFLTYFQNEAQLEKSRLLSDRFSAERPKGSFSTLEIQRTEQGDSAMYLCASSSSGGVQPQHFGDGTRLSIL.

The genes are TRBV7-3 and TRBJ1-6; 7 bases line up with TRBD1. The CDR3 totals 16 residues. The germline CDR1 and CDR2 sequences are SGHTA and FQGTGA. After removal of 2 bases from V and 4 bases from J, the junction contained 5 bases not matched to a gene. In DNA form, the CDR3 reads TGTGCCAGCAGCTTAGAGGGGACAGAGTATAATTCACCCCTCCACTTT. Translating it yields CASSLEGTEYNSPLHF.

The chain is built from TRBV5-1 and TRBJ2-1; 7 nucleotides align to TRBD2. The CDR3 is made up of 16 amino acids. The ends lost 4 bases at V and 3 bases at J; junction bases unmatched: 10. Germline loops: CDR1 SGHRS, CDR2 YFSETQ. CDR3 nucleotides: TGCGCCAGCAGCGGGGCCGGACTAGTGGTCTACAATGAGCAGTTCTTC. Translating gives CASSGAGLVVYNEQFF.

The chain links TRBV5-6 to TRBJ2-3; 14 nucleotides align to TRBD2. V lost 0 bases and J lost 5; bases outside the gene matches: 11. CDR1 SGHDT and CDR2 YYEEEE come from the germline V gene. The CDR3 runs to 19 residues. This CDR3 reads CASSLGSLGLAGVGDTQYF. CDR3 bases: TGTGCCAGCAGCTTGGGATCGCTGGGACTAGCGGGAGTGGGAGATACGCAGTATTTT.

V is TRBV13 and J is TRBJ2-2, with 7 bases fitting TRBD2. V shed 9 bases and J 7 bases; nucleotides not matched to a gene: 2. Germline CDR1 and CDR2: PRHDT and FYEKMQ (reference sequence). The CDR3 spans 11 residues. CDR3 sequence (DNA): TGTGCCAGTGAGCGGGGCGGGGAGCTGTTTTTT. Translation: CASERGGELFF.

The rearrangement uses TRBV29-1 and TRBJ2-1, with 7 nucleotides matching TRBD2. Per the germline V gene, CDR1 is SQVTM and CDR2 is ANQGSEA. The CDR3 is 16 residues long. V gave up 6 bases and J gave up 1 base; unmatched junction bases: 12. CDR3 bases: TGCAGCGTCTTAGGCGGGAGTAGGGGATCCTACAATGAGCAGTTCTTC. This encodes CSVLGGSRGSYNEQFF.

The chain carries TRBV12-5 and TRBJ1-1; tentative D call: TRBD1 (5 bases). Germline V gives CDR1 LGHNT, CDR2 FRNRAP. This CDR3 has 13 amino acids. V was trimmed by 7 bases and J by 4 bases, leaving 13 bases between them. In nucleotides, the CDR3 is TGTGCTAGTGCCCTGAGAAGGGGCACTGAAGCTTTCTTT. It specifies CASALRRGTEAFF.

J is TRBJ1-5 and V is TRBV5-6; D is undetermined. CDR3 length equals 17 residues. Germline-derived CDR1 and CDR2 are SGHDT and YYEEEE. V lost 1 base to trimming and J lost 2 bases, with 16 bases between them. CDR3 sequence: CASSLLPDKSGNQPQHF. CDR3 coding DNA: TGTGCCAGCAGCTTGCTCCCTGACAAGAGTGGCAATCAGCCCCAGCATTTT.

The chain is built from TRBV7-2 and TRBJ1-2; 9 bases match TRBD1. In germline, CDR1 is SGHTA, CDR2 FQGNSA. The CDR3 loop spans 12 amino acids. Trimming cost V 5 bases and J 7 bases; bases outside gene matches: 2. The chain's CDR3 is CASSPDRGGYTF. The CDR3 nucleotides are TGTGCCAGCAGCCCGGACAGGGGTGGCTACACCTTC.

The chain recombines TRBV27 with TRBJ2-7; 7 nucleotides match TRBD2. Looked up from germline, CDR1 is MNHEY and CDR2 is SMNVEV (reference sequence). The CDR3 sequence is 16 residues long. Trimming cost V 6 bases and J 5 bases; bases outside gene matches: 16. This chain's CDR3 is CASRLPPRESEDEQYF. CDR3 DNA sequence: TGTGCCAGCAGGCTACCCCCGCGGGAGTCGGAGGACGAGCAGTACTTC.

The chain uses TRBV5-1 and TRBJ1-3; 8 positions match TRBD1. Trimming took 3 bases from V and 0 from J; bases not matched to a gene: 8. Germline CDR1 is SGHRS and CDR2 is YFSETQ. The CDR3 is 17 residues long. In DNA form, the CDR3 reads TGCGCCAGCAGCTCCTCGGGACAGGACCTCTCTGGAAACACCATATATTTT. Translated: CASSSSGQDLSGNTIYF.